The rows below give T cell receptor beta chains drawn from one sample of a study of CD8+ T cells in alopecia areata. Profiled with immunoSEQ multiplex PCR; TCRdb holds only in-frame clones, not every one. The table records 250,000 to 300,000 clones, 58% of them present only once. The material was CD4+ T cells sorted from blood, obtained at week 24, from a patient treated with tofacitinib. These receptors came from a human donor with alopecia areata. CDR3s include the opening cysteine and the closing phenylalanine or tryptophan. Fields, in order: J gene, clone size, V gene, D gene, CDR3 protein, CDR3 DNA. D genes are given only for firm matches. Clone size is stated in some rows and not others, as once, few, many or a class when expanded.

j_call: TRBJ1-2
clone_size: .
v_call: TRBV9
d_call: .
cdr3_aa: CASSVGGFGYTF
cdr3_nt: TGTGCCAGCAGCGTAGGGGGGTTTGGCTACACCTTC

j_call: TRBJ1-4
clone_size: .
v_call: TRBV30
d_call: .
cdr3_aa: CAWSRDTQLFF
cdr3_nt: TGTGCCTGGAGTCGGGATACCCAACTGTTTTTT

j_call: TRBJ2-5
clone_size: many
v_call: TRBV5-1
d_call: TRBD2
cdr3_aa: CASRFAGGLQETQYF
cdr3_nt: TGCGCCAGCAGATTCGCGGGGGGCCTCCAAGAGACCCAGTACTTC

j_call: TRBJ2-5
clone_size: .
v_call: TRBV2
d_call: .
cdr3_aa: CASSDLVQETQYF
cdr3_nt: TGTGCCAGCAGTGATTTGGTGCAAGAGACCCAGTACTTC

j_call: TRBJ2-7
clone_size: .
v_call: TRBV29-1
d_call: TRBD1
cdr3_aa: CSVKTTGTEAAEQYF
cdr3_nt: TGCAGCGTTAAGACTACCGGGACAGAGGCGGCCGAGCAGTACTTC

j_call: TRBJ1-5
clone_size: .
v_call: TRBV18
d_call: .
cdr3_aa: CASSPVGGGSGQPQHF
cdr3_nt: TGTGCCAGCTCACCAGTCGGGGGAGGTTCGGGTCAGCCCCAGCATTTT

j_call: TRBJ2-1
clone_size: .
v_call: TRBV28
d_call: .
cdr3_aa: CASSLSIPNEQFF
cdr3_nt: TGTGCCAGCAGTTTATCCATCCCCAATGAGCAGTTCTTC

j_call: TRBJ1-1
clone_size: .
v_call: TRBV5-1
d_call: .
cdr3_aa: CASSLAGTGAEAFF
cdr3_nt: TGCGCCAGCAGCTTGGCCGGGACGGGAGCTGAAGCTTTCTTT

j_call: TRBJ2-3
clone_size: .
v_call: TRBV5-4
d_call: .
cdr3_aa: CASSFQATDTQYF
cdr3_nt: TGTGCCAGCAGCTTCCAGGCGACAGATACGCAGTATTTT

j_call: TRBJ2-1
clone_size: .
v_call: TRBV4-3
d_call: .
cdr3_aa: CASSQEIKNEQFF
cdr3_nt: TGCGCCAGCAGCCAAGAAATAAAGAATGAGCAGTTCTTC

j_call: TRBJ2-6
clone_size: .
v_call: TRBV25-1
d_call: .
cdr3_aa: CASSLQGLPGANVLTF
cdr3_nt: TGTGCCAGCAGTCTCCAGGGCCTTCCTGGGGCCAACGTCCTGACTTTC

j_call: TRBJ1-6
clone_size: .
v_call: TRBV21-1
d_call: .
cdr3_aa: CASSKGNTTNSPLHF
cdr3_nt: TGTGCCAGCAGCAAAGGCAACACCACTAATTCACCCCTCCACTTT

j_call: TRBJ1-2
clone_size: .
v_call: TRBV30
d_call: .
cdr3_aa: CAWRDASRIHGYTF
cdr3_nt: TGTGCCTGGAGGGATGCATCAAGGATCCATGGCTACACCTTC

j_call: TRBJ2-7
clone_size: .
v_call: TRBV9
d_call: TRBD1
cdr3_aa: CASSPDPGQGRVYEQYF
cdr3_nt: TGTGCCAGCAGCCCAGACCCGGGACAGGGGCGCGTCTACGAGCAGTACTTC

j_call: TRBJ2-3
clone_size: .
v_call: TRBV30
d_call: TRBD1
cdr3_aa: CAWTYKDRGNTDTQYF
cdr3_nt: TGTGCCTGGACCTACAAGGACAGGGGGAACACAGATACGCAGTATTTT

j_call: TRBJ2-5
clone_size: .
v_call: TRBV7-8
d_call: .
cdr3_aa: CASSLRTVQETQYF
cdr3_nt: TGTGCCAGCAGCCTCCGGACAGTCCAAGAGACCCAGTACTTC

j_call: TRBJ1-2
clone_size: few
v_call: TRBV28
d_call: .
cdr3_aa: CASSLMAEGGYTF
cdr3_nt: TGTGCCAGCAGTTTGATGGCGGAGGGTGGCTACACCTTC

j_call: TRBJ2-1
clone_size: .
v_call: TRBV29-1
d_call: TRBD2
cdr3_aa: CSVVGLAAYNEQFF
cdr3_nt: TGCAGCGTGGTGGGCCTAGCGGCCTACAATGAGCAGTTCTTC

j_call: TRBJ1-2
clone_size: .
v_call: TRBV5-6
d_call: .
cdr3_aa: CASSWVSEDGYTF
cdr3_nt: TGTGCCAGCAGCTGGGTATCGGAGGATGGCTACACCTTC

j_call: TRBJ1-4
clone_size: .
v_call: TRBV30
d_call: .
cdr3_aa: CAWSVGYRTPTNEKLFF
cdr3_nt: TGTGCCTGGAGTGTGGGGTACAGGACCCCAACTAATGAAAAACTGTTTTTT

j_call: TRBJ2-5
clone_size: .
v_call: TRBV20-1
d_call: .
cdr3_aa: CSAERRETQYF
cdr3_nt: TGCAGTGCTGAGAGAAGGGAGACCCAGTACTTC

j_call: TRBJ1-2
clone_size: .
v_call: TRBV7-2
d_call: .
cdr3_aa: CASSLELETDGYTF
cdr3_nt: TGTGCCAGCAGCTTAGAGTTAGAGACGGATGGCTACACCTTC

j_call: TRBJ1-5
clone_size: .
v_call: TRBV9
d_call: .
cdr3_aa: CASSVARGGQPQHF
cdr3_nt: TGTGCCAGCAGCGTAGCGCGAGGCGGTCAGCCCCAGCATTTT

j_call: TRBJ1-2
clone_size: .
v_call: TRBV4-1
d_call: .
cdr3_aa: CASSQASRYGYTF
cdr3_nt: TGCGCCAGCAGCCAAGCGTCACGCTATGGCTACACCTTC

j_call: TRBJ2-5
clone_size: few
v_call: TRBV9
d_call: .
cdr3_aa: CASSVGGAKTQYF
cdr3_nt: TGTGCCAGCAGCGTGGGGGGCGCGAAGACCCAGTACTTC

j_call: TRBJ2-7
clone_size: .
v_call: TRBV18
d_call: TRBD1
cdr3_aa: CASSPDRDLSYEQYF
cdr3_nt: TGTGCCAGCTCACCTGACAGGGATCTGTCCTACGAGCAGTACTTC

j_call: TRBJ1-6
clone_size: .
v_call: TRBV30
d_call: .
cdr3_aa: CAWSVGGASYNSPLHF
cdr3_nt: TGTGCCTGGAGTGTAGGTGGGGCCTCCTATAATTCACCCCTCCACTTT

j_call: TRBJ2-6
clone_size: .
v_call: TRBV6-1
d_call: TRBD2
cdr3_aa: CASSVAGPSGANVLTF
cdr3_nt: TGTGCCAGCAGTGTAGCGGGACCCTCTGGGGCCAACGTCCTGACTTTC

j_call: TRBJ2-6
clone_size: .
v_call: TRBV19
d_call: .
cdr3_aa: CASSILTSGANVLTF
cdr3_nt: TGTGCCAGTAGTATACTAACCTCTGGGGCCAACGTCCTGACTTTC

j_call: TRBJ2-5
clone_size: .
v_call: TRBV9
d_call: .
cdr3_aa: CASSVGGQPRETQYF
cdr3_nt: TGTGCCAGCAGCGTAGGGGGCCAGCCCCGAGAGACCCAGTACTTC

j_call: TRBJ2-2
clone_size: few
v_call: TRBV5-1
d_call: TRBD1
cdr3_aa: CASSLARGPHTGELFF
cdr3_nt: TGCGCCAGCAGCTTGGCGAGGGGGCCGCACACCGGGGAGCTGTTTTTT

j_call: TRBJ1-5
clone_size: .
v_call: TRBV5-1
d_call: .
cdr3_aa: CASSPGEQVIQPQHF
cdr3_nt: TGCGCCAGCAGCCCTGGGGAGCAGGTCATTCAGCCCCAGCATTTT

j_call: TRBJ1-2
clone_size: few
v_call: TRBV5-6
d_call: TRBD1
cdr3_aa: CASRPQGAGDGYTF
cdr3_nt: TGTGCCAGCAGGCCACAGGGGGCCGGAGATGGCTACACCTTC

j_call: TRBJ2-7
clone_size: .
v_call: TRBV2
d_call: TRBD1
cdr3_aa: CASKRTGQGVEQYF
cdr3_nt: TGTGCCAGCAAACGGACAGGCCAGGGTGTCGAGCAGTACTTC

j_call: TRBJ2-5
clone_size: .
v_call: TRBV5-6
d_call: .
cdr3_aa: CASSPAGGTQYF
cdr3_nt: TGTGCCAGCAGCCCAGCCGGAGGGACCCAGTACTTC

j_call: TRBJ1-6
clone_size: .
v_call: TRBV7-9
d_call: TRBD1
cdr3_aa: CASSPQTGQGGSPLHF
cdr3_nt: TGTGCCAGCAGCCCGCAGACGGGACAGGGTGGTTCACCCCTCCACTTT

j_call: TRBJ2-1
clone_size: few
v_call: TRBV28
d_call: TRBD2
cdr3_aa: CASSSLAGGSNEQFF
cdr3_nt: TGTGCCAGCAGTTCTTTAGCGGGGGGCTCGAATGAGCAGTTCTTC

j_call: TRBJ1-6
clone_size: few
v_call: TRBV9
d_call: .
cdr3_aa: CASSVEAVSMSNSPLHF
cdr3_nt: TGTGCCAGCAGCGTAGAGGCGGTCAGTATGAGTAATTCACCCCTCCACTTT

j_call: TRBJ1-5
clone_size: .
v_call: TRBV28
d_call: .
cdr3_aa: CAIRGRVNQPQHF
cdr3_nt: TGTGCCATCCGAGGGAGGGTAAATCAGCCCCAGCATTTT

j_call: TRBJ1-2
clone_size: few
v_call: TRBV5-1
d_call: .
cdr3_aa: CASTNDRPYGYTF
cdr3_nt: TGCGCCAGCACAAACGACAGACCCTATGGCTACACCTTC

j_call: TRBJ2-3
clone_size: .
v_call: TRBV29-1
d_call: .
cdr3_aa: CSVEGVVGDTQYF
cdr3_nt: TGCAGCGTTGAGGGCGTGGTAGGGGATACGCAGTATTTT

j_call: TRBJ1-1
clone_size: few
v_call: TRBV30
d_call: .
cdr3_aa: CAWSVIDRTTEAFF
cdr3_nt: TGTGCCTGGAGTGTAATTGATCGTACCACTGAAGCTTTCTTT

j_call: TRBJ1-2
clone_size: few
v_call: TRBV30
d_call: .
cdr3_aa: CAWTRSTGYGYTF
cdr3_nt: TGTGCCTGGACCAGATCTACTGGATATGGCTACACCTTC